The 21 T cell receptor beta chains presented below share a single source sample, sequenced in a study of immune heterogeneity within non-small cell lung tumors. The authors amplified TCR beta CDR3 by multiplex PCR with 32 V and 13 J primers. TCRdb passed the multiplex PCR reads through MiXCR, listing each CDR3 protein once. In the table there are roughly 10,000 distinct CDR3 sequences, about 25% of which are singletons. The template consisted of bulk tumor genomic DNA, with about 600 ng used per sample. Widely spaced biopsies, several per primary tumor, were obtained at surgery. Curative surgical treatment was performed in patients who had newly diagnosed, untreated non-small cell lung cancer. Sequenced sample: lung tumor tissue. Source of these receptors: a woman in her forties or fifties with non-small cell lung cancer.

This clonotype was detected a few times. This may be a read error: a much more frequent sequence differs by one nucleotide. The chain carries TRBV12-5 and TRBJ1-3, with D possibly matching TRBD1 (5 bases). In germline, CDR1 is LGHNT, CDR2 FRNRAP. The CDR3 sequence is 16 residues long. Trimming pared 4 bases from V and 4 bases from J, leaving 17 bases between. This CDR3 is CASGSRTSPSGNTIYF. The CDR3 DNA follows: TGTGCTAGTGGTTCCAGGACAAGCCCTTCGGGAAACACCATATATTTT.

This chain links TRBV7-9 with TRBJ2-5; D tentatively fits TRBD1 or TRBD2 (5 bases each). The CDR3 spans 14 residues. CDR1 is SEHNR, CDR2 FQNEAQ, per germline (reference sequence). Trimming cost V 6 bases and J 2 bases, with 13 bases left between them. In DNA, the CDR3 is TGTGCCAGCAGACTAGAGGGGTGGCAAGAGACCCAGTACTTC. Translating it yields CASRLEGWQETQYF.

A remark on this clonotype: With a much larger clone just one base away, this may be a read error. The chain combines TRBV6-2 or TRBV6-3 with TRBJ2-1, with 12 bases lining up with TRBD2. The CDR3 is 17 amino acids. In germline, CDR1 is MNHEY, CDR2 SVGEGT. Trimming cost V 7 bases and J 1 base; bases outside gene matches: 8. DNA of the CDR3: TGTGCCAGCATCATGACTAGCGGGAGTCTTTCCTACAATGAGCAGTTCTTC. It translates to CASIMTSGSLSYNEQFF.

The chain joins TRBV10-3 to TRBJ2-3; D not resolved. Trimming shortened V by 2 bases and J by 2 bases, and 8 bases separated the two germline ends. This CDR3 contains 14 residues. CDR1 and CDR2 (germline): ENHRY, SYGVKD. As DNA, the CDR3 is TGTGCCATCAGTGAGCAACTCTCCACAGATACGCAGTATTTT. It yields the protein CAISEQLSTDTQYF.

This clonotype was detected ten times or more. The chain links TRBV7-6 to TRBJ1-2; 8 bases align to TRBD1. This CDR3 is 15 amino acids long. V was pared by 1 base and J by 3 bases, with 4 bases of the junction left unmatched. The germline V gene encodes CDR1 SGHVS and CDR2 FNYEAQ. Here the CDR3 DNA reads TGTGCCAGCAGCTTAGAGCCAGGGGGCCACTATGGCTACACCTTC. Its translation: CASSLEPGGHYGYTF.

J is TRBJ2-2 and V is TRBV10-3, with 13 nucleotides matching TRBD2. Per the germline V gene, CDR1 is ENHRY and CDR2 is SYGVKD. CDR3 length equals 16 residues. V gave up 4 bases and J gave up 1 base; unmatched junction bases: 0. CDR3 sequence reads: CAISGTSGRNTGELFF. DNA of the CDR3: TGTGCCATCAGTGGGACTAGCGGGAGGAACACCGGGGAGCTGTTTTTT.

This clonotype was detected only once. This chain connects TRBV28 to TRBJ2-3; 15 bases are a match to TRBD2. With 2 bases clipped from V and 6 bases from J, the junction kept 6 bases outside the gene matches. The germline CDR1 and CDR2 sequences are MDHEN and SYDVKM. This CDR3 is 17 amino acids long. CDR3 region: CASSLGTSGGNRDTQYF. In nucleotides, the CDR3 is TGTGCCAGCAGTTTAGGGACTAGCGGGGGGAACCGGGATACGCAGTATTTT.

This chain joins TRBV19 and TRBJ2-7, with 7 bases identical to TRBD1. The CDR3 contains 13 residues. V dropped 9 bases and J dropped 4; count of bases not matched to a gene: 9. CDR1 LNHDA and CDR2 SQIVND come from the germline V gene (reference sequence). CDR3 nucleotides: TGTGCCAGCTCGGACAGGACGGGATACGAGCAGTACTTC. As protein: CASSDRTGYEQYF.

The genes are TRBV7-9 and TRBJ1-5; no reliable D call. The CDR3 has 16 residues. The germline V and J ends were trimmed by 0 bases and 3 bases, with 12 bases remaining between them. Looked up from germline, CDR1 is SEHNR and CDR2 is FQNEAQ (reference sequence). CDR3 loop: CASSLAMAGNNQPQHF. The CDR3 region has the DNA TGTGCCAGCAGCTTAGCGATGGCGGGAAACAATCAGCCCCAGCATTTT.

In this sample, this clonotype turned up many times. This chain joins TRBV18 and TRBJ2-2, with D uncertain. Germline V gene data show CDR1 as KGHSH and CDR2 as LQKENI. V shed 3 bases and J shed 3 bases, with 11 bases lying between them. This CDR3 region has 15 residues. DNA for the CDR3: TGTGCCAGCTCACCCCTACTTGGGCACACCGGGGAGCTGTTTTTT. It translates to CASSPLLGHTGELFF.

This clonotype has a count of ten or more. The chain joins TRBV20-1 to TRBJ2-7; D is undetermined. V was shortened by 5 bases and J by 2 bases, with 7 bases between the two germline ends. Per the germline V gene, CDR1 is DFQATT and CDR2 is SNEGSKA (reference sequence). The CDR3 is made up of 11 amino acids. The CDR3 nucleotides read TGCAGTGCTCCTCAAACCTACGAGCAGTACTTC. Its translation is CSAPQTYEQYF.

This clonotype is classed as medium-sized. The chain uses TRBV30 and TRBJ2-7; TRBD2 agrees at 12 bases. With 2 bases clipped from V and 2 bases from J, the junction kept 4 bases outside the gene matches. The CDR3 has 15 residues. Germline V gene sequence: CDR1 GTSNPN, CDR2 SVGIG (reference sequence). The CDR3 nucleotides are TGTGCCTGGAGTAAACGACTAGCGGGAGCCTACGAGCAGTACTTC. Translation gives CAWSKRLAGAYEQYF. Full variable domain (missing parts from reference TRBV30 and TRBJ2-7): SQTIHQWPATLVQPVGSPLSLECTVEGTSNPNLYWYRQAAGRGLQLLFYSVGIGQISSEVPQNLSASRPQDRQFILSSKKLLLSDSGFYLCAWSKRLAGAYEQYFGPGTRLTVT.

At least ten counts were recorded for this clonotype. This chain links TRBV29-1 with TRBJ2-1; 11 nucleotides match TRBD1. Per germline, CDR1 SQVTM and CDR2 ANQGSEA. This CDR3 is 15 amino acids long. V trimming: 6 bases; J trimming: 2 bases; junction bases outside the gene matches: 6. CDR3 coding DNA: TGCAGCGTCCCAGGGGGACAGGGGGCCTACAATGAGCAGTTCTTC. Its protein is CSVPGGQGAYNEQFF.

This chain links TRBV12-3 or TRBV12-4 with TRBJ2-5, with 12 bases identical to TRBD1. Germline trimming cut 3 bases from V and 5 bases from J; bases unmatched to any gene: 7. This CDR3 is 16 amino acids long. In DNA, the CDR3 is TGTGCCAGCAGTTTGGTGGGGACAGGGGGCGCGGAGACCCAGTACTTC. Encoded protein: CASSLVGTGGAETQYF.

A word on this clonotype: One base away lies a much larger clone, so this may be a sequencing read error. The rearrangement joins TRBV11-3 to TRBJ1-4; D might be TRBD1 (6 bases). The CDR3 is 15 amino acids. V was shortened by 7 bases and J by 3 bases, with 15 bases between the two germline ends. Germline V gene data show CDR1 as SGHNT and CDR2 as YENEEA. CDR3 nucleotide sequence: TGTGCCAGCATCTACAGGGAGTCCGCTAATGAAAAACTGTTTTTT. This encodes CASIYRESANEKLFF.

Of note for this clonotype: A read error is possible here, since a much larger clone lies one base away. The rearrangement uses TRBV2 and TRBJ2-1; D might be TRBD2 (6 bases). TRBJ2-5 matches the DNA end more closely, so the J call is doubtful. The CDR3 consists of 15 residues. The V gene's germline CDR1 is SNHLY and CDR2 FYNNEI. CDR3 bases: TGTGCCAGCAGGGTTCTAGCGTGCTTCCAAGAGACCCAGTACTTC. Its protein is CASRVLACFQETQYF.

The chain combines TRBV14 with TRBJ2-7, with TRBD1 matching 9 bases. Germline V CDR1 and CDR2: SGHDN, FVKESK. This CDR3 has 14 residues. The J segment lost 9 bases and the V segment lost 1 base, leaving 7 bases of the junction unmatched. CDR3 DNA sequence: TGTGCCAGCAGCCAAGGAGGGACAGGGAAGGCGCAGTACTTC. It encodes CASSQGGTGKAQYF.

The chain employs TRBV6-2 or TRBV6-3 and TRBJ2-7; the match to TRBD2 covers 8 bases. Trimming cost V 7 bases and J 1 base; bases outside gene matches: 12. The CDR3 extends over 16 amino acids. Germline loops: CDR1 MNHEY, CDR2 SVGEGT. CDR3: CASTRLASGRSYEQYF. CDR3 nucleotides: TGTGCCAGCACCAGACTCGCTAGCGGGCGTTCCTACGAGCAGTACTTC.

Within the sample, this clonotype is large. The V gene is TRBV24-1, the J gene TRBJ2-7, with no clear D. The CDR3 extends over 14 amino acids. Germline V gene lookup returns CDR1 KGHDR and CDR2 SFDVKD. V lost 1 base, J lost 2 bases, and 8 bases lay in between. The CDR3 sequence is CATSDFNSPYEQYF. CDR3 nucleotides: TGTGCCACCAGTGATTTTAACAGCCCCTACGAGCAGTACTTC.

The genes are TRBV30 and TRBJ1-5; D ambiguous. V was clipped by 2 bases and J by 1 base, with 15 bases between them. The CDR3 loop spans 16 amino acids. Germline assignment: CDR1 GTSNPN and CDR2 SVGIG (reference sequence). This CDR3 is CAWSPQAIASNQPQHF. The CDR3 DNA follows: TGTGCCTGGAGTCCCCAAGCGATTGCCAGCAATCAGCCCCAGCATTTT. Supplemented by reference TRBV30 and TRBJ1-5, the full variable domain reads SQTIHQWPATLVQPVGSPLSLECTVEGTSNPNLYWYRQAAGRGLQLLFYSVGIGQISSEVPQNLSASRPQDRQFILSSKKLLLSDSGFYLCAWSPQAIASNQPQHFGDGTRLSIL.

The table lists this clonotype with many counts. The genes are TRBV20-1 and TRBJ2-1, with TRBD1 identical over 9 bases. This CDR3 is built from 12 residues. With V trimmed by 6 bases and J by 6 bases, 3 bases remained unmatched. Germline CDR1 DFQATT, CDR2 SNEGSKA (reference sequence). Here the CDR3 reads CSAPDRGNEQFF. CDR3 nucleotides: TGCAGTGCACCGGACAGGGGCAATGAGCAGTTCTTC.